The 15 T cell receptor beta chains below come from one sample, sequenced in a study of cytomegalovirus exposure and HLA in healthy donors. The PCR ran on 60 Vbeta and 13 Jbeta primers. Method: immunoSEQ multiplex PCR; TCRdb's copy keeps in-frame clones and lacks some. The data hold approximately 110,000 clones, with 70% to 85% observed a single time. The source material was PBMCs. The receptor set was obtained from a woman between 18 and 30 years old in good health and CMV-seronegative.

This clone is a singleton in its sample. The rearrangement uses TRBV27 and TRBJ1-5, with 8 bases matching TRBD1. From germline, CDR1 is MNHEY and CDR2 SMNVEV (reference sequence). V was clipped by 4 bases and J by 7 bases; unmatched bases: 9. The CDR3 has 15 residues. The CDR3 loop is CASSWTQDREQPQHF. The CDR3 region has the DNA TGTGCCAGCAGTTGGACTCAGGACAGGGAACAGCCCCAGCATTTT.

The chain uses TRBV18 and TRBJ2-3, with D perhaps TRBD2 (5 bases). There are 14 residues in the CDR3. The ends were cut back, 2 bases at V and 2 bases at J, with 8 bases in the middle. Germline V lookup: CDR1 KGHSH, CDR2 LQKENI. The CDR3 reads CASSPERTTDTQYF. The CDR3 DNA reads TGTGCCAGCTCACCAGAGCGGACCACAGATACGCAGTATTTT.

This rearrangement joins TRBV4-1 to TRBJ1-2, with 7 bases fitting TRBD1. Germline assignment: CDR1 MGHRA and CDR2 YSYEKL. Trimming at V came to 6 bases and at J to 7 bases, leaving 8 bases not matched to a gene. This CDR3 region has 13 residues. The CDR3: CASSPRGMGGYTF. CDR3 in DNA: TGCGCCAGCAGTCCCAGGGGGATGGGTGGCTACACCTTC.

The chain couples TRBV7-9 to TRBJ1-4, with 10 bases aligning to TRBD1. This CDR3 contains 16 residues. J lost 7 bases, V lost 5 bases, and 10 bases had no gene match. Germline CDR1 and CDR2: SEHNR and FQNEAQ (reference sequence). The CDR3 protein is CASSAPTGGEVEKLFF. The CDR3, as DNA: TGTGCCAGCAGCGCCCCGACAGGGGGCGAGGTTGAAAAACTGTTTTTT.

In DNA form, the CDR3 reads TGTGCCAGTACCCCAGGGGTCTATGGCTACACCTTC. Translated: CASTPGVYGYTF. The rearrangement uses TRBV19 and TRBJ1-2; D might be TRBD1 (6 bases). Trimming stripped 7 bases from V and 4 bases from J, with 10 bases between. This CDR3 has 12 amino acids. CDR1 is LNHDA, CDR2 SQIVND, per germline (reference sequence).

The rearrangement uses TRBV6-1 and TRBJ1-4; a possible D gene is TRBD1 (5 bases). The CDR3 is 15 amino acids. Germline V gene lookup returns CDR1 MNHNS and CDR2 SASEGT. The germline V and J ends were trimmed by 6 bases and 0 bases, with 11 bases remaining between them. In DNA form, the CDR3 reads TGTGCCAGCAGCGACAGCTTTGCAACTAATGAAAAACTGTTTTTT. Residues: CASSDSFATNEKLFF.

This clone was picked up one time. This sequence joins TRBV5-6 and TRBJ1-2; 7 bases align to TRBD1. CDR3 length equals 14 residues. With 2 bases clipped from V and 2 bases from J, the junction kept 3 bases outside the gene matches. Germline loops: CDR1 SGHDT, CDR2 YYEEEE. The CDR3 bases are TGTGCCAGCAGCTTTGGGGGACAGAACTATGGCTACACCTTC. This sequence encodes CASSFGGQNYGYTF.

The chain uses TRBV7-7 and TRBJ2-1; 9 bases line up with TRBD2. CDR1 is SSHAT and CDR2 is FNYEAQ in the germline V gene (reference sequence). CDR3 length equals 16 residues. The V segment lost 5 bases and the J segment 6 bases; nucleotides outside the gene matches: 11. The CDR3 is CASSLDSGGLINEQFF. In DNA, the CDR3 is TGTGCCAGCAGCCTCGATAGCGGGGGCCTTATCAATGAGCAGTTCTTC.

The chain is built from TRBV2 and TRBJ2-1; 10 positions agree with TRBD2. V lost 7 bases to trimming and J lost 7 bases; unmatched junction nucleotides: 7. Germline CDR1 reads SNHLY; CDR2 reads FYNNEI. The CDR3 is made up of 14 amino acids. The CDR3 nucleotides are TGTGCCAGCATACTTCGAGCGGGAGGGAATGAGCAGTTCTTC. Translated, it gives CASILRAGGNEQFF.

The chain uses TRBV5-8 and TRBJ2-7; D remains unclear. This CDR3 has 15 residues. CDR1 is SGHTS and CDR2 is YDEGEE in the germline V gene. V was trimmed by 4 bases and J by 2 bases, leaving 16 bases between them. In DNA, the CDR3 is TGTGCCAGCAGCCGTGATGGGCTGGTCACCTACGAGCAGTACGTC. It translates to CASSRDGLVTYEQYV.

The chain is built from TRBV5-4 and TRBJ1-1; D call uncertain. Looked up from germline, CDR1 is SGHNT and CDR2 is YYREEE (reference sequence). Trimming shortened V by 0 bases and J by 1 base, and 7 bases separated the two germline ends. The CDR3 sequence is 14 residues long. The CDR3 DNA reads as TGTGCCAGCAGCTTGGAGGCAGGGAACACTGAAGCTTTCTTT. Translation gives CASSLEAGNTEAFF.

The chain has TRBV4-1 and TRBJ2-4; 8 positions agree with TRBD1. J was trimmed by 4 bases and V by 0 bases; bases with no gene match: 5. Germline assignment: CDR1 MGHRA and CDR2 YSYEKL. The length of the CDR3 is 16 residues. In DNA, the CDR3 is TGCGCCAGCAGCCAAGAGGTCCAGGGGGCGAAAAACATTCAGTACTTC. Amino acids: CASSQEVQGAKNIQYF.

CDR3 region: CASSLVSSADYNEQFF. CDR3 bases: TGTGCCAGCAGCTTAGTTAGTAGCGCCGACTACAATGAGCAGTTCTTC. This rearrangement joins TRBV7-2 to TRBJ2-1; tentative D call: TRBD2 (5 bases). CDR1 and CDR2 from the germline V gene are SGHTA and FQGNSA. V lost 1 base and J 3 bases, leaving 13 bases between the germline ends. There are 16 residues in the CDR3.

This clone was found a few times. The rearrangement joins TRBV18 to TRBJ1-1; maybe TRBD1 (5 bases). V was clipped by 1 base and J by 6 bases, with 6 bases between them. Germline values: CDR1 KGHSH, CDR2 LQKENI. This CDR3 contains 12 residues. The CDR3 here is CASSPRGPEAFF. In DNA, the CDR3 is TGTGCCAGCTCACCACGGGGCCCTGAAGCTTTCTTT.

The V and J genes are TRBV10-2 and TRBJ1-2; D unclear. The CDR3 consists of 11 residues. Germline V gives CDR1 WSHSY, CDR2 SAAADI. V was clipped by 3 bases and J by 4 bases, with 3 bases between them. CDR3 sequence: CASSDSYGYTF. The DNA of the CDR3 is TGCGCCAGCAGTGACAGCTATGGCTACACCTTC.